This TCR beta chain was sequenced for a study of T cell responses to AZD1222 COVID-19 vaccine (dated by TCRdb to the early 2020s). In terms of the full investigation: AZD1222 recipients given second doses at about 4 weeks or at about 12 weeks were pooled, since spike-specific TCR depth and breadth were not found to differ between the two schedules. TCR sequencing was performed for roughly 250 trial participants, of whom about 200 were given two doses of AZD1222 and 26 were given two doses of MenACWY control vaccine. Trial participants were enrolled into age subgroups of 18-55, 56-69 and 70-plus years, which contained about 150, 28 and 57 TCR-sequenced participants, respectively. On the study overall, not on this receptor specifically: CD4 TCRs associated with the vaccine covered the entire spike protein, and the dominant responses were in regions 160-218 and 743-854. Conclusions about previously exposed vaccinees were limited because only a handful of AZD1222 recipients were SARS-CoV-2 seropositive at baseline. A significant rise in spike-specific TCR breadth and depth was observed after two AZD1222 doses relative to day 0 and relative to MenACWY recipients. Reportedly, close to half of the unique spike-specific TCRs recognized epitopes lying outside the regions that are mutated in the B.1.351 and B.1.1.7 variants. Participants were mostly white British and included more females than males, and it was suggested by the authors that clonal diversity may have been underestimated. Because no day 14 peak-response samples were available, repertoires were characterized only after the peak T cell response. The 56-69-year group was small, and its depth increase did not reach significance, likely because of low power.

The CDR3 regions of human TCRbeta chains were analyzed by immunosequencing. The paper's processing steps were these. TCRs in the repertoires were compared against a reference library of SARS-CoV-2-specific TCRs that had been generated with the MIRA antigen-specificity platform. Breadth was defined as the fraction of unique TCRs that were SARS-CoV-2-associated, and depth was defined as the fraction of total T cells that were SARS-CoV-2-associated. Using the MIRA data, every spike-specific TCR was mapped to the spike region that the TCR reacted to and assigned to either a CD4 or a CD8 class. Log10-transformed breadth and depth values were compared by one-way ANOVA with Sidak's multiple comparisons tests. In TCRdb, the immuneACCESS table is reduced to in-frame sequences with V and J assigned. These tables do not hold every clone; where another copy was compared, an unresolved V gene accounts for under half, and the others remain unexplained. The V and J calls and clone size come from that table; D and trimming were worked out from the DNA. For this sample there are over 55,000 clones; 84% appear just once. Approximately 7% of the sample is taken by the ten largest.

V ends up 4 bases short and J 1 base short, with an unmatched junction base count of 4. The CDR3 measures 16 amino acids from cysteine to phenylalanine. The entry retains the CDR3 DNA only, 48 bases that are in frame from base 1. Based on the germline V gene, the CDR1 and CDR2 sequences are LGHNA and YSLEER. A word on this clone: Its antigen specificity is not known. No base qualities exist here, and no much larger clone lies one base off it.

Interpreted using the paper, the time point label stands for: baseline before first vaccination. Samples from vaccinated people were obtained from the UK trials COV001 and COV002, which included a single-blind randomized controlled phase 2/3 trial of AZD1222 (ChAdOx1 nCoV-19) in healthy adults. Trial participant PBMC samples were collected at day 0 and day 28 after the second dose for TCRbeta chain sequencing. The receptor was isolated from an adult in good health. The sequence joins TRBV4-3 to TRBJ2-2, with 9 bases in between that match TRBD1. The sample was peripheral blood, taken on day 0 of AZD1222 vaccination. The CDR3 region has the sequence CASSRGTGRNTGELFF. The nucleotide sequence is given as TGCGCCAGCAGCCGCGGGACAGGGAGGAACACCGGGGAGCTGTTTTTT.